These 29 T cell receptor beta chains share one sample of origin, sequenced in a study of spatial heterogeneity in lung cancer. Time point: sample taken at primary tumor resection. TCRdb recomputed calls from the 5' RACE reads with MiXCR, one row per CDR3 protein. Here the sample spans 20,000 to 25,000 distinct CDR3 sequences, approximately 4.2% being singletons. This specimen consisted of PBMCs, obtained at surgery. These receptors all come from a male donor with early-stage non-small cell lung cancer.

This clonotype appeared many times. The V and J genes are TRBV6-5 and TRBJ2-7, with 8 bases fitting TRBD1. In germline, CDR1 is MNHEY, CDR2 SVGAGI. The CDR3 is 15 residues long. The V segment lost 3 bases and the J segment 0 bases; nucleotides outside the gene matches: 4. The CDR3 sequence: CASSYFGTGSYEQYF. CDR3 nucleotides: TGTGCCAGCAGTTATTTCGGGACAGGCTCCTACGAGCAGTACTTC.

The V call is TRBV20-1, the J call TRBJ2-7; 9 bases agree with TRBD1. Germline assignment: CDR1 DFQATT and CDR2 SNEGSKA (reference sequence). This CDR3 has 12 residues. With 6 bases clipped from V and 6 bases from J, the junction kept 6 bases outside the gene matches. The CDR3 region has the DNA TGCAGTGCAACCGGGACAGGGTCCGAGCAGTACTTC. Its translation is CSATGTGSEQYF.

This clonotype was seen a few times. The chain joins TRBV3-1 to TRBJ2-7; 7 bases map to TRBD1. CDR1 is LGHDT, CDR2 YNNKEL, per germline (reference sequence). V lost 4 bases to trimming and J lost 0 bases; unmatched junction nucleotides: 6. The CDR3 extends over 15 amino acids. The CDR3 DNA is TGTGCCAGCAGCCTTGGACAGGCGAGCTCCTACGAGCAGTACTTC. It specifies CASSLGQASSYEQYF.

This clonotype was seen at least ten times. The chain joins TRBV9 to TRBJ1-1, with a weak D call TRBD1 (5 bases). Trimming stripped 4 bases from V and 2 bases from J, with 12 bases between. The CDR3 spans 14 residues. Germline V gene data show CDR1 as SGDLS and CDR2 as YYNGEE. CDR3 region: CASSPRQINTEAFF. In DNA form, the CDR3 reads TGTGCCAGCAGCCCTCGACAGATTAACACTGAAGCTTTCTTT.

This clonotype was seen more than once but under ten times. The CDR3 reads CASSTTGTHEQYF. The CDR3 DNA is TGTGCCAGCTCAACAACCGGGACCCACGAGCAGTACTTC. The chain couples TRBV18 to TRBJ2-7; the D gene could be TRBD1 or TRBD2 (5 bases each). Trimming took off 5 bases at V and 5 bases at J, with 13 bases between the two ends. CDR3 size: 13 residues. The V gene's germline CDR1 is KGHSH and CDR2 LQKENI.

This clonotype was counted many times. This chain links TRBV20-1 with TRBJ2-2; D ambiguous. CDR1 DFQATT and CDR2 SNEGSKA come from the germline V gene (reference sequence). The CDR3 has 13 amino acids. V gave up 1 base and J gave up 4 bases, with 7 bases separating them. CDR3 in amino acids: CSARAPVTGELFF. CDR3 in DNA: TGCAGTGCTAGAGCTCCTGTCACCGGGGAGCTGTTTTTT.

This clonotype is termed medium-sized. The chain employs TRBV4-3 and TRBJ2-3; no reliable D call. Trimming stripped 3 bases from V and 0 bases from J, with 10 bases between. CDR1 is LGHNA, CDR2 YSLEER, per germline. The CDR3 totals 15 residues. The CDR3 reads CASSQARASTDTQYF. The DNA of the CDR3 is TGCGCCAGCAGCCAGGCCAGAGCAAGCACAGATACGCAGTATTTT.

Many counts were recorded for this clonotype. CDR3 loop: CASSRTGIGNTIYF. CDR3 bases: TGTGCCAGCAGCCGGACAGGGATCGGAAACACCATATATTTT. This sequence joins TRBV7-9 and TRBJ1-3, with 8 bases aligning to TRBD1. V shed 5 bases, J shed 4 bases, and the junction held 4 bases outside the gene matches. Germline lookup yields CDR1 SEHNR and CDR2 FQNEAQ (reference sequence). The CDR3 is made up of 14 amino acids.

This clonotype was counted ten times or more. This chain connects TRBV2 to TRBJ1-2, with 8 nucleotides matching TRBD1. The junction had 14 bases not matched to a gene; V was cut back by 6 bases and J by 8 bases. The germline gives CDR1 SNHLY, CDR2 FYNNEI. This CDR3 has 15 residues. The CDR3 loop is CASREDRAVPLGYTF. As DNA, the CDR3 is TGTGCCAGCAGGGAGGACAGGGCAGTCCCCCTCGGCTACACCTTC.

The sample holds many counts of this clonotype. The chain recombines TRBV20-1 with TRBJ1-5; no clear D. Germline CDR1 is DFQATT and CDR2 is SNEGSKA (reference sequence). The CDR3 is 13 amino acids. Trimming left V 5 bases short and J 7 bases short, with 15 bases between. This CDR3 is CSAGKSNNQPQHF. The DNA for the CDR3 is TGCAGTGCTGGAAAGTCTAACAACCAGCCCCAGCATTTT.

This clonotype was recorded at least ten times. The rearrangement uses TRBV28 and TRBJ1-2; D is possibly TRBD1 (6 bases). Germline CDR1 MDHEN, CDR2 SYDVKM. The length of the CDR3 is 12 residues. Trimming removed 3 bases from V and 6 bases from J, with 8 bases in between. DNA of the CDR3: TGTGCCAGCAGTTTCGGGGGCGATGGCTACACCTTC. Translation gives CASSFGGDGYTF.

This clonotype was seen more than once but under ten times. This sequence joins TRBV3-1 and TRBJ2-3; tentative D call: TRBD2 (7 bases). CDR3 size: 15 residues. The germline V and J ends were trimmed by 1 base and 7 bases, with 15 bases remaining between them. Germline values: CDR1 LGHDT, CDR2 YNNKEL (reference sequence). Here the CDR3 reads CASSQVAGATYTQYF. The CDR3 DNA reads as TGTGCCAGCAGCCAAGTTGCGGGGGCGACATATACGCAGTATTTT.

This clonotype is deemed medium-sized. This chain uses TRBV29-1 with TRBJ2-2; weak D call: TRBD1 (5 bases). CDR1 is SQVTM, CDR2 ANQGSEA, per germline. The CDR3 has 14 amino acids. V was shortened by 4 bases and J by 0 bases, with 9 bases between the two germline ends. CDR3 DNA: TGCAGCGTTGCTACAGGCACGAACACCGGGGAGCTGTTTTTT. Amino acid sequence: CSVATGTNTGELFF.

Of note for this clonotype: A read error may explain this, as a much larger clone is one base away. The CDR3 does not end in the conserved phenylalanine or tryptophan, so this is likely a read error. The rearrangement uses TRBV6-1 and TRBJ2-7, with 9 bases fitting TRBD1. This CDR3 comprises 15 residues. Per the germline V gene, CDR1 is MNHNS and CDR2 is SASEGT. V lost 6 bases and J lost 3; bases outside the gene matches: 9. CDR3 loop: CASREPPGQGYEQYI. The CDR3 nucleotides are TGTGCCAGCAGAGAACCCCCGGGACAGGGCTACGAGCAGTACATC.

This clonotype was counted a few times. The V call is TRBV9, the J call TRBJ2-2; D remains unclear. Germline V gives CDR1 SGDLS, CDR2 YYNGEE. This CDR3 comprises 12 residues. V gave up 0 bases and J gave up 6 bases, with 3 bases separating them. This chain's CDR3 is CASSVVSGELFF. CDR3 bases: TGTGCCAGCAGCGTAGTGTCCGGGGAGCTGTTTTTT.

This clonotype has ten or more counts. The chain recombines TRBV24-1 with TRBJ2-1; D might be TRBD2 (5 bases). V lost 3 bases, J lost 0 bases, and 11 bases lay in between. Germline CDR1 KGHDR, CDR2 SFDVKD. The CDR3 totals 16 residues. This chain's CDR3 is CATSDSSGVSYNEQFF. Written as DNA, the CDR3 is TGTGCCACCAGTGATAGTTCCGGGGTCTCCTACAATGAGCAGTTCTTC.

This clonotype was counted ten times or more. The rearrangement joins TRBV19 to TRBJ2-3; D gene uncertain. The CDR3 runs to 14 residues. Trimming took off 5 bases at V and 3 bases at J, with 12 bases between the two ends. CDR1 LNHDA and CDR2 SQIVND come from the germline V gene (reference sequence). The DNA for the CDR3 is TGTGCCAGTAGTTCCGGCGGTAAGACAGATACGCAGTATTTT. This sequence encodes CASSSGGKTDTQYF. Together with reference TRBV19 and TRBJ2-3, the CDR3 gives the full variable domain: DGGITQSPKYLFRKEGQNVTLSCEQNLNHDAMYWYRQDPGQGLRLIYYSQIVNDFQKGDIAEGYSVSREKKESFPLTVTSAQKNPTAFYLCASSSGGKTDTQYFGPGTRLTVL.

This clonotype was recorded many times. The genes are TRBV10-1 and TRBJ2-6, with 12 bases lining up with TRBD2. CDR1 and CDR2 (germline): WNHNN, SYGVQD (reference sequence). CDR3 length: 18 amino acids. V lost 6 bases, J lost 2 bases, and 8 bases stayed unmatched. The DNA of the CDR3 is TGCGCCAGCAGGAGGCTAGCGGGAGGGCCCCCTGGGGCCAACGTCCTGACTTTC. Amino acids: CASRRLAGGPPGANVLTF.

In this sample, this clonotype turned up many times. The chain has TRBV2 and TRBJ1-5; 9 positions match TRBD1. The CDR3 is 14 residues long. Trimming cost V 6 bases and J 9 bases; bases outside gene matches: 9. In germline, CDR1 is SNHLY, CDR2 FYNNEI. The CDR3 spells CASSGQGLNGPQHF. The CDR3 nucleotides read TGTGCCAGCAGCGGACAGGGGCTGAATGGGCCCCAGCATTTT.

This clonotype was observed at least ten times. The chain couples TRBV3-1 to TRBJ2-3, with D tentatively TRBD2 (7 bases). CDR1 is LGHDT and CDR2 is YNNKEL in the germline V gene (reference sequence). Between the trimmed V and J ends, which lost 0 bases and 5 bases, there was a span of 15 bases. The CDR3 runs 16 residues. The CDR3 bases are TGTGCCAGCAGCCAAGATTTCGGGGGGCCTGGAGATACGCAGTATTTT. This codes for CASSQDFGGPGDTQYF.

This clonotype was observed many times. This chain links TRBV2 with TRBJ2-7, with D possibly TRBD2 on 5 matching bases. The CDR3 has 13 residues. Per the germline V gene, CDR1 is SNHLY and CDR2 is FYNNEI. The V end was cut by 4 bases, the J end by 6 bases, with 13 bases between. CDR3 DNA: TGTGCCAGCAGTGGGACTCCCCAAGGCGAGCAGTACTTC. This encodes CASSGTPQGEQYF. Full variable domain (missing parts from reference TRBV2 and TRBJ2-7): EPEVTQTPSHQVTQMGQEVILRCVPISNHLYFYWYRQILGQKVEFLVSFYNNEISEKSEIFDDQFSVERPDGSNFTLKIRSTKLEDSAMYFCASSGTPQGEQYFGPGTRLTVT.

This clonotype appeared many times. The rearrangement links TRBV12-3 or TRBV12-4 to TRBJ2-3; 12 bases fit TRBD2. The CDR3 spans 16 residues. Trimming removed 4 bases from V and 6 bases from J; junction bases left unmatched: 8. CDR3 in amino acids: CASSSLTSGRRDTQYF. CDR3 DNA: TGTGCCAGCAGTTCCCTGACTAGCGGGAGACGGGATACGCAGTATTTT.

This clonotype was found many times. The chain combines TRBV6-1 with TRBJ1-1; 7 bases agree with TRBD1. The CDR3 loop spans 13 amino acids. Germline CDR1 and CDR2: MNHNS and SASEGT. V trimming: 3 bases; J trimming: 3 bases; junction bases outside the gene matches: 1. The DNA for the CDR3 is TGTGCCAGCAGTGATGGGACAGACACTGAAGCTTTCTTT. Amino acid sequence: CASSDGTDTEAFF.

Within the sample, this clonotype is medium-sized. The chain combines TRBV4-1 with TRBJ2-7; no definite D call. V was pared by 6 bases and J by 3 bases, with 12 bases between. CDR1 and CDR2 (germline): MGHRA, YSYEKL. This CDR3 has 13 residues. The CDR3 DNA sequence: TGCGCCAGCAGAGCCCCTGACGGCTACGAGCAGTACTTC. Protein product: CASRAPDGYEQYF.

The table lists this clonotype with many counts. This rearrangement joins TRBV6-5 to TRBJ2-2; unclear D gene. Trimming stripped 3 bases from V and 1 base from J, with 9 bases between. CDR3 length equals 15 residues. Germline CDR1 MNHEY, CDR2 SVGAGI. The CDR3 DNA reads TGTGCCAGCAGTTATGTCTCCTTGAACACCGGGGAGCTGTTTTTT. It specifies CASSYVSLNTGELFF.

This clonotype was observed at least ten times. This chain connects TRBV19 to TRBJ2-1; no definite D call. Per germline, CDR1 LNHDA and CDR2 SQIVND (reference sequence). CDR3 length equals 13 residues. V gave up 3 bases and J gave up 2 bases, with 5 bases separating them. CDR3 sequence (DNA): TGTGCCAGTAGTATGCAAACCTACAATGAGCAGTTCTTC. Amino acid sequence: CASSMQTYNEQFF.

This clonotype was seen many times. The chain joins TRBV6-5 to TRBJ1-3, with 7 positions matching TRBD1. Germline CDR1 and CDR2: MNHEY and SVGAGI. This CDR3 contains 15 residues. J was trimmed by 4 bases and V by 5 bases; bases with no gene match: 8. CDR3 region: CASSQRQGSGNTIYF. The CDR3 nucleotides are TGTGCCAGCAGTCAGAGACAGGGATCAGGAAACACCATATATTTT.

In its sample, this clonotype was seen many times. The chain combines TRBV3-1 with TRBJ2-3; TRBD2 might be the D (6 bases). Trimming shortened V by 1 base and J by 4 bases, and 15 bases separated the two germline ends. The CDR3 sequence is 16 residues long. Germline V gene sequence: CDR1 LGHDT, CDR2 YNNKEL (reference sequence). The DNA for the CDR3 is TGTGCCAGCAGCCAAGCCGGAGTGTGGGGGGCAGATACGCAGTATTTT. It yields the protein CASSQAGVWGADTQYF.

This clonotype is medium-sized by share. The J gene is TRBJ2-4, the V gene TRBV29-1; the D is unclear. This CDR3 is built from 20 residues. Germline V gives CDR1 SQVTM, CDR2 ANQGSEA. Trimming left V 7 bases short and J 0 bases short, with 31 bases between. The CDR3 is CSAPRRLPAFQSLAKNIQYF. The CDR3 DNA sequence: TGCAGCGCCCCGCGTCGTCTTCCCGCCTTCCAATCTCTAGCCAAAAACATTCAGTACTTC.